This T cell receptor (beta chain) originates from a study of shared clonotypes between healthy human individuals. Study-level results: Generally, naive subsets came out with larger estimated richness than memory subsets. The sampled material consisted only of blood, and tissue repertoires are likely to differ. Several donors held about 5% of naive CD4 clonotypes in common.

As regards this clone: Antigen: not known. The sample has other DNA sequences that encode this CDR3 too.

Naive CD8 populations comprised CD45RO-negative cells positively selected for CCR7, excluding terminally differentiated effector memory CD45RA+ cells. The study drew its donors from healthy HIV-negative adults without recent acute infections or vaccinations. TCRdb's table, derived via immunoSEQ multiplex PCR, lists solely in-frame clones and lacks some. The sample carries under 2,000,000 clones, just under 95% recorded once. Sequenced sample: naive CD8+ T cells sorted from blood. This TCR came from a man between 18 and 29 years old in good health.

In DNA, the CDR3 is TGTGCCATCAGTGAGGGGGGGAGCTATGGCTACACCTTC. Translating it yields CAISEGGSYGYTF. The rearrangement links TRBV10-3 to TRBJ1-2, with D perhaps matching TRBD1 (5 bases). CDR1 and CDR2 from the germline V gene are ENHRY and SYGVKD. This CDR3 contains 13 residues. With 2 bases removed from V and 4 bases from J, the gap between germline ends came to 8 bases.